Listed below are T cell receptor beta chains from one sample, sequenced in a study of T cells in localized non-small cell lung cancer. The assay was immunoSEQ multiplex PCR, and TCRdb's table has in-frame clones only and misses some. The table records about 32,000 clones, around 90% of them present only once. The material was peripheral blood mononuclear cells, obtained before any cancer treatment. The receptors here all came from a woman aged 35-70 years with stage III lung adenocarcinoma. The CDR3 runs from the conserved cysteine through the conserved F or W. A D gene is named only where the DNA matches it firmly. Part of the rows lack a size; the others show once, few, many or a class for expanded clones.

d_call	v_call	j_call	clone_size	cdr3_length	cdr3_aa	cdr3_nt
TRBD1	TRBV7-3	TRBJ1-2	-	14	CASSLDRDNYGYTF	TGTGCCAGCAGCTTGGACAGGGATAACTATGGCTACACCTTC
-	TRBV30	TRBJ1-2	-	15	CAWKLTTVANYGYTF	TGTGCCTGGAAGCTCACGACGGTAGCTAACTATGGCTACACCTTC
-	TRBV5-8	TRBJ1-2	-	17	CASSLASRRGADYGYTF	TGTGCCAGCAGCTTGGCCAGTCGTCGGGGGGCGGACTATGGCTACACCTTC
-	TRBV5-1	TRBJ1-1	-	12	CASRLGETEAFF	TGCGCCAGCAGGCTTGGGGAGACTGAAGCTTTCTTT
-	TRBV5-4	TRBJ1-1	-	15	CASSSWEYHTTEAFF	TGTGCCAGCAGCTCTTGGGAGTACCACACCACTGAAGCTTTCTTT
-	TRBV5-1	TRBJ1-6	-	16	CASSLVGLRGGSPLHF	TGCGCCAGCAGCCTGGTGGGACTCCGGGGGGGGTCACCCCTCCACTTT
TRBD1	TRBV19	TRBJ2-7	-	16	CASSGRGQGDSYEQYF	TGTGCCAGTAGTGGAAGAGGACAGGGGGACTCCTACGAGCAGTACTTC
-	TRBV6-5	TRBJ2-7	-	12	CASSYGGLEQYF	TGTGCCAGCAGTTACGGGGGGCTCGAGCAGTACTTC
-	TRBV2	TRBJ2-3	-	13	CASMPGRTDTQYF	TGTGCCAGCATGCCAGGGCGCACAGATACGCAGTATTTT
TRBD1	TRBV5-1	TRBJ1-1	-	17	CASSRDRGPLGNTEAFF	TGCGCCAGCAGCCGGGACAGGGGGCCGTTGGGGAACACTGAAGCTTTCTTT
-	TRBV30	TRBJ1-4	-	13	CAWDQFGGEKLFF	TGTGCCTGGGATCAGTTCGGCGGTGAAAAACTGTTTTTT
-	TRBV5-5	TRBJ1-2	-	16	CASSSMSGHPNYGYTF	TGTGCCAGCAGCTCCATGTCGGGACACCCCAACTATGGCTACACCTTC
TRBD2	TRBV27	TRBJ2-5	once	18	CASSPYSPSGAGVETQYF	TGTGCCAGCAGTCCATATTCCCCCAGCGGGGCGGGCGTAGAGACCCAGTACTTC
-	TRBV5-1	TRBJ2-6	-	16	CASADPRDGGANVLTF	TGCGCCAGCGCCGACCCTAGGGACGGAGGGGCCAACGTCCTGACTTTC
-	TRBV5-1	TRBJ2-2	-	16	CASSLERRENTGELFF	TGCGCCAGCAGCTTGGAACGGCGGGAGAACACCGGGGAGCTGTTTTTT
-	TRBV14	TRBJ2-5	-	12	CASSQYQETQYF	TGTGCCAGCAGCCAGTACCAAGAGACCCAGTACTTC
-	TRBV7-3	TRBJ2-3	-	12	CASSSPGDTQYF	TGTGCCAGCAGCTCTCCGGGGGATACGCAGTATTTT
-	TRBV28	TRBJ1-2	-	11	CASSLNYGYTF	TGTGCCAGCAGTTTAAACTATGGCTACACCTTC
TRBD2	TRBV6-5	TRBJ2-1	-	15	CASSRSGSIGNEQFF	TGTGCCAGCAGCCGGAGCGGGAGCATAGGGAATGAGCAGTTCTTC
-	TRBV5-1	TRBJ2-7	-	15	CASSGGTSGSYEQYF	TGCGCCAGCAGCGGCGGGACGTCGGGCTCCTACGAGCAGTACTTC
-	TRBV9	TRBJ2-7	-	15	CASSVAGQGGDEQYF	TGTGCCAGCAGCGTAGCTGGGCAGGGGGGTGACGAGCAGTACTTC
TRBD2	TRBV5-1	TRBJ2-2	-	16	CASSFASGSGTGELFF	TGCGCCAGCAGCTTCGCTAGCGGGAGCGGGACCGGGGAGCTGTTTTTT
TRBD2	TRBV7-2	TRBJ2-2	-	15	CASSFPPGGTGELFF	TGTGCCAGCAGCTTCCCGCCGGGGGGGACCGGGGAGCTGTTTTTT
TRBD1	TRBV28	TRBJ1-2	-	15	CASRPLRDRGLGYTF	TGTGCCAGCAGGCCACTTCGGGACAGGGGCCTTGGCTACACCTTC
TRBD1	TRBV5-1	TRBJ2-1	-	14	CASTTGGWDNEQFF	TGCGCCAGCACTACAGGGGGTTGGGACAATGAGCAGTTCTTC
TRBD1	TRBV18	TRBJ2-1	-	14	CASSHGDRDNEQFF	TGTGCCAGCTCACACGGGGACAGGGACAATGAGCAGTTCTTC
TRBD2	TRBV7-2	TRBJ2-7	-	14	CASSGTSGGYEQYF	TGTGCCAGCAGCGGGACTAGCGGGGGCTACGAGCAGTACTTC
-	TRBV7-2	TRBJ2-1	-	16	CASSPRVGTIYNEQFF	TGTGCCAGCAGCCCTCGTGTGGGGACCATTTACAATGAGCAGTTCTTC
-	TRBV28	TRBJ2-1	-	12	CASSPRRLEQFF	TGTGCCAGCAGTCCAAGAAGGCTCGAGCAGTTCTTC
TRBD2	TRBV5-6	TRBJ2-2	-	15	CASSSIAGRGGELFF	TGTGCCAGCAGCTCCATAGCGGGCCGTGGTGGGGAGCTGTTTTTT
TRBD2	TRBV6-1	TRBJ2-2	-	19	CASSGGLAKNHLNTGELFF	TGTGCCAGCAGTGGGGGACTAGCGAAAAACCACCTGAACACCGGGGAGCTGTTTTTT
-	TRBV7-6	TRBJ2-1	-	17	CASSPTRAGGSYNEQFF	TGTGCCAGCAGCCCCACGAGGGCCGGGGGCTCCTACAATGAGCAGTTCTTC
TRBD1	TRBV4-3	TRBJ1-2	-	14	CASSQYGQGRGYTF	TGCGCCAGCAGCCAGTACGGACAGGGACGGGGCTACACCTTC
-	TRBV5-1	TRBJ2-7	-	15	CASRFLQGRDYEQYF	TGCGCCAGCAGATTCCTACAGGGTAGGGACTACGAGCAGTACTTC
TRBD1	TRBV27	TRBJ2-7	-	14	CASSFEGAGYEQYF	TGTGCCAGCAGTTTCGAGGGGGCGGGCTACGAGCAGTACTTC
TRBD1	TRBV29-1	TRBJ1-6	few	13	CSVRGTDNSPLHF	TGCAGCGTGCGGGGGACAGATAATTCACCCCTCCACTTT
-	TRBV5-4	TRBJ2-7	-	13	CASSLGQFYEQYF	TGTGCCAGCAGCTTGGGACAGTTCTACGAGCAGTACTTC
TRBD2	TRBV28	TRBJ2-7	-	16	CASSLGAGGPLDEQYF	TGTGCCAGCAGTTTGGGAGCGGGAGGGCCGTTGGACGAGCAGTACTTC
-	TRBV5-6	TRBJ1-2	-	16	CASSSWRVNGPLGYTF	TGTGCCAGCAGCTCCTGGCGGGTTAACGGGCCGCTTGGCTACACCTTC
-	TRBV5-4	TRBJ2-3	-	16	CASSSQGFWGTDTQYF	TGTGCCAGCAGCTCTCAGGGGTTTTGGGGCACAGATACGCAGTATTTT
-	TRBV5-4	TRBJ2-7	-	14	CASSFRGDRFNGDF	TGTGCCAGCAGCTTCCGGGGAGACAGGTTCAACGGGGACTTC
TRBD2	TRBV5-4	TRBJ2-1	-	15	CASSPGTSLSNKQFF	TGTGCCAGCAGCCCCGGGACTAGTCTGAGCAATAAGCAGTTCTTC
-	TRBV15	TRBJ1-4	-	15	CATSRDGTLNEKLFF	TGTGCCACCAGCAGAGATGGGACGCTGAATGAAAAACTGTTTTTT
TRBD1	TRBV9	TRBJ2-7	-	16	CASSVGLGQQTYEQYF	TGTGCCAGCAGCGTCGGGCTGGGACAGCAGACCTACGAGCAGTACTTC